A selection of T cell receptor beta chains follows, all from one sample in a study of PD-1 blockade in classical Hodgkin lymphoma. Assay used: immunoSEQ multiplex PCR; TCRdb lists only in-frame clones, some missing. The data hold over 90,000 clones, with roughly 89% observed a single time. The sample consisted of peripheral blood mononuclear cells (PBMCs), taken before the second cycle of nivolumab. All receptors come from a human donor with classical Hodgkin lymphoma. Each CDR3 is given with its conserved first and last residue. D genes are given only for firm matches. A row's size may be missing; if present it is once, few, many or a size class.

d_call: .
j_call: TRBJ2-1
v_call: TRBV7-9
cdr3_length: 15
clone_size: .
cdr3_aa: CASSRWDSRDNEQFF
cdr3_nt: TGTGCCAGCAGCCGTTGGGACTCCCGGGACAATGAGCAGTTCTTC

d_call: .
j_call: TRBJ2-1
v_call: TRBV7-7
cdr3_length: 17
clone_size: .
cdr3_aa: CASSLYPPGRSYNEQFF
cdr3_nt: TGTGCTAGCAGCTTATACCCCCCAGGCCGGTCCTACAATGAGCAGTTCTTC

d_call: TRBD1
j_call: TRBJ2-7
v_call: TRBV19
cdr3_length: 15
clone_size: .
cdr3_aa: CASSPAWTGSNEQYF
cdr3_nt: TGTGCCAGTAGTCCCGCCTGGACAGGCTCCAACGAGCAGTACTTC

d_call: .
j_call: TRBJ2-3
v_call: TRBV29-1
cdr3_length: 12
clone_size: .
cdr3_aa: CSVGGGADTQYF
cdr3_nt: TGCAGCGTTGGTGGAGGGGCAGATACGCAGTATTTT

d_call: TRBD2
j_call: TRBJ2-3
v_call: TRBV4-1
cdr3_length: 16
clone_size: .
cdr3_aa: CASSQGSGGAADTQYF
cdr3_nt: TGCGCCAGCAGCCAGGGGAGCGGGGGGGCTGCAGATACGCAGTATTTT

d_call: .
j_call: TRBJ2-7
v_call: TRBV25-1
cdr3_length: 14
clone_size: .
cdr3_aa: CASNRGIGTYEQYF
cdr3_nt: TGTGCCAGCAACCGAGGGATTGGAACCTACGAGCAGTACTTC

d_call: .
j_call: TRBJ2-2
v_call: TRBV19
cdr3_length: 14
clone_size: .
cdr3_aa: CASSIGYATGELFF
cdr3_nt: TGTGCCAGTAGTATAGGTTACGCCACCGGGGAGCTGTTTTTT

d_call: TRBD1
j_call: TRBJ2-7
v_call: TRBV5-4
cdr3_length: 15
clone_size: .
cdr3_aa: CASSLVGTGPYEQYF
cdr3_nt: TGTGCCAGCAGCTTGGTGGGGACAGGGCCCTACGAGCAGTACTTC

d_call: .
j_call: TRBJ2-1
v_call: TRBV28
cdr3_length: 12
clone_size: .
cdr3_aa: CASSKTLDEQFF
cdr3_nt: TGTGCCAGCAGCAAGACCCTGGATGAGCAGTTCTTC

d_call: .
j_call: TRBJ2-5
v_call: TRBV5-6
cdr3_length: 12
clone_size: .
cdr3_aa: CASSLSVETQYF
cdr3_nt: TGTGCCAGCAGCTTGTCGGTGGAGACCCAGTACTTC

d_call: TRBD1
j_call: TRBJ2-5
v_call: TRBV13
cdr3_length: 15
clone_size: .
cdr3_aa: CASSHAGTEQETQYF
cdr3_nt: TGTGCCAGCAGCCACGCTGGGACAGAACAAGAGACCCAGTACTTC

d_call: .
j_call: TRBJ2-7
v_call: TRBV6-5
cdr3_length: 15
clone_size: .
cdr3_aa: CASSYSIITGSEQYF
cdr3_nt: TGTGCCAGCAGTTACTCGATTATTACAGGTTCCGAGCAGTACTTC

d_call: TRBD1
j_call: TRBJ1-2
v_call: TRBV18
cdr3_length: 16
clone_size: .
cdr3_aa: CASSPPTGDSNYGYTF
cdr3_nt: TGTGCCAGCTCACCTCCGACAGGGGACTCCAACTATGGCTACACCTTC

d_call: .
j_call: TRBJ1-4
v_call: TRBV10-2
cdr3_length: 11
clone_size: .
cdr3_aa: CASSDREKLFF
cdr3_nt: TGCGCCAGCAGTGACCGGGAAAAACTGTTTTTT

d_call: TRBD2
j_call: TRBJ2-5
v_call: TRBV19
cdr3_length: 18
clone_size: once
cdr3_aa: CASSPRTSGGLFAETQYF
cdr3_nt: TGTGCCAGTAGTCCACGGACTAGCGGGGGGTTATTCGCAGAGACCCAGTACTTC

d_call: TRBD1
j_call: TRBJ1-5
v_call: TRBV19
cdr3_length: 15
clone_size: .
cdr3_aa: CASSIVPGGNQPQHF
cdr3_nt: TGTGCCAGTAGTATAGTCCCAGGGGGTAATCAGCCCCAGCATTTT

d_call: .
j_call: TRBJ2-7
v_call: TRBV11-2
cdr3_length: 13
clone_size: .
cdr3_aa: CASTRGGVFEQYF
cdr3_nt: TGTGCCAGCACCAGGGGGGGGGTGTTCGAGCAGTACTTC

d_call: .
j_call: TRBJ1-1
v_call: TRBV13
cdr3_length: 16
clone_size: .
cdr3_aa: CASSPTRGRMNTEAFF
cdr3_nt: TGTGCCAGCAGCCCGACTCGGGGACGGATGAACACTGAAGCTTTCTTT

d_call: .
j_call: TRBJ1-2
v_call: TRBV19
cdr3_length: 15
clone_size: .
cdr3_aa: CASTTSATENYGYTF
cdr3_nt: TGTGCCAGTACTACTTCCGCGACAGAAAACTATGGCTACACCTTC

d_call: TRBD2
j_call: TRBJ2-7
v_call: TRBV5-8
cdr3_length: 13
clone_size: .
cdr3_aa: CASRWASGYEQYF
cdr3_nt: TGTGCCAGCAGATGGGCTAGCGGATACGAGCAGTACTTC

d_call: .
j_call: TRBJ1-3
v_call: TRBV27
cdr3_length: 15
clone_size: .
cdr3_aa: CASAPRGRGGNTIYF
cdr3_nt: TGTGCCAGCGCCCCCCGGGGCAGGGGTGGAAACACCATATATTTT

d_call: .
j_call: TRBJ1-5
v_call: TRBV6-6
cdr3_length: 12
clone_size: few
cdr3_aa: CASSYAAEPQHF
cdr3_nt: TGTGCCAGCAGTTACGCTGCGGAGCCCCAGCATTTT

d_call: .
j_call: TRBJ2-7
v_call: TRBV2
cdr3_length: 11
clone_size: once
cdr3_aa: CASSQEYEQYF
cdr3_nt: TGTGCCAGCAGTCAAGAGTACGAGCAGTACTTC

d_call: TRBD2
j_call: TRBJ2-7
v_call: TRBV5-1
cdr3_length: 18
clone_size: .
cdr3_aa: CASSSVPGLAGGGYEQYF
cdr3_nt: TGCGCCAGCAGCTCAGTTCCGGGACTAGCGGGAGGTGGATACGAGCAGTACTTC

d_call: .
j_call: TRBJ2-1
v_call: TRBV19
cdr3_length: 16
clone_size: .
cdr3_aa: CASSIERAAGYNEQFF
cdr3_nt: TGTGCCAGTAGTATAGAGAGGGCGGCCGGGTATAATGAGCAGTTCTTC

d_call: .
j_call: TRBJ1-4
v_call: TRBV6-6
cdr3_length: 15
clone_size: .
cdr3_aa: CASSYGRGYGEKLFF
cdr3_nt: TGTGCCAGCAGTTACGGACGGGGGTACGGGGAAAAACTGTTTTTT

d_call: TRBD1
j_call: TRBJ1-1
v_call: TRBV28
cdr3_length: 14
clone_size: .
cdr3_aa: CASRPDRGPTEAFF
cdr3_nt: TGTGCCAGCAGGCCCGACAGGGGGCCCACTGAAGCTTTCTTT

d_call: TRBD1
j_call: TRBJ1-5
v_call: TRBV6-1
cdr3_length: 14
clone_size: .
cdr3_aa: CASKPGQGNQPQHF
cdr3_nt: TGTGCCAGCAAACCCGGACAGGGCAATCAGCCCCAGCATTTT

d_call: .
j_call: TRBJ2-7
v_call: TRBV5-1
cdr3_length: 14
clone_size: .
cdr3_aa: CASSLELGAYEQYF
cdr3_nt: TGCGCCAGCAGCTTGGAACTGGGGGCCTACGAGCAGTACTTC

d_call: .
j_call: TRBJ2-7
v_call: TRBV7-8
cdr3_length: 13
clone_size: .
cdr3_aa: CASTSIGSYEQYF
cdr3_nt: TGTGCCAGCACCTCCATCGGTTCCTACGAGCAGTACTTC

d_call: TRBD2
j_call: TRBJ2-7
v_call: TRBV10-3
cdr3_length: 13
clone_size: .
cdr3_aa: CATLAEPDYEQYF
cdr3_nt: TGTGCCACCCTAGCGGAGCCGGACTACGAGCAGTACTTC

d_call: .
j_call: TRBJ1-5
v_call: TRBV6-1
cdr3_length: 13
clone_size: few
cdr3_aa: CASRAELHQPQHF
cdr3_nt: TGTGCCAGCAGGGCGGAACTACATCAGCCCCAGCATTTT

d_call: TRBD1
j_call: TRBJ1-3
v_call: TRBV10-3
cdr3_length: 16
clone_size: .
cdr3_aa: CAISPGTVRSGNTIYF
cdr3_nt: TGTGCCATCTCCCCCGGGACAGTACGCTCTGGAAACACCATATATTTT

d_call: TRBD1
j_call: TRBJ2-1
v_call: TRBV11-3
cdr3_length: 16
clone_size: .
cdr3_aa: CASSLGQGSHYNEQFF
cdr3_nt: TGTGCCAGCAGCTTAGGACAGGGATCCCACTACAATGAGCAGTTCTTC

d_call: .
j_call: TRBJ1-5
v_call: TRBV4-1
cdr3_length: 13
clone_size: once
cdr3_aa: CASSSTQNQPQHF
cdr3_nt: TGCGCCAGCAGCTCTACACAAAATCAGCCCCAGCATTTT

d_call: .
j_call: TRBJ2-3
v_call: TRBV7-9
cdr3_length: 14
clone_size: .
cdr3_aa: CASSPLLWADTQYF
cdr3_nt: TGTGCCAGCAGCCCTCTTCTTTGGGCAGATACGCAGTATTTT

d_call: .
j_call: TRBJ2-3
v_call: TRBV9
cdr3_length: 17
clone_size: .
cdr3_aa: CASSARAGTPSTDTQYF
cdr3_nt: TGTGCCAGCAGCGCAAGAGCCGGGACGCCTAGCACAGATACGCAGTATTTT

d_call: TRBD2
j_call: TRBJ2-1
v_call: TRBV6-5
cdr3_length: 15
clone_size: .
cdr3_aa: CASSVLAGPYNEQFF
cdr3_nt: TGTGCCAGCAGTGTTCTAGCGGGGCCTTACAATGAGCAGTTCTTC

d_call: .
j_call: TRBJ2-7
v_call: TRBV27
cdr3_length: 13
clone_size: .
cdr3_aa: CASSSTQRYEQYF
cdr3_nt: TGTGCCAGCAGCTCAACACAAAGATACGAGCAGTACTTC

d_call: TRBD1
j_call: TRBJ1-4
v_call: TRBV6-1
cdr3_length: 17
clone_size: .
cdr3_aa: CASSELAGTGLGEKLFF
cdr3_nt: TGTGCCAGCAGTGAACTAGCTGGGACAGGATTAGGCGAAAAACTGTTTTTT

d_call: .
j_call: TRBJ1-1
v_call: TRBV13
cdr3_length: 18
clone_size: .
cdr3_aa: CASSLVGGREGQNTEAFF
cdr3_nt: TGTGCCAGCAGCTTAGTCGGGGGGAGGGAAGGGCAGAACACTGAAGCTTTCTTT

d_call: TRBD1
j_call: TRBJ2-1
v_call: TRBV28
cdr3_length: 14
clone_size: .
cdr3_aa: CASSVPGQPWEQFF
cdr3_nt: TGTGCCAGCAGTGTCCCGGGACAGCCTTGGGAGCAGTTCTTC

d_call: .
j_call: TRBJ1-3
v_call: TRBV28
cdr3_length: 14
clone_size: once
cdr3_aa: CASSSPDRRNTIYF
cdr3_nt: TGTGCCAGCAGTTCCCCCGACAGACGAAACACCATATATTTT

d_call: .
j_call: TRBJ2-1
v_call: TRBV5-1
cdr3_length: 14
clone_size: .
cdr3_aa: CASQLEGSYNEQFF
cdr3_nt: TGCGCCAGCCAGCTCGAGGGCTCCTACAATGAGCAGTTCTTC

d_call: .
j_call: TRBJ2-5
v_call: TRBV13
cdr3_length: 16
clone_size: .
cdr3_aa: CASSLGGVEYQETQYF
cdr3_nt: TGTGCCAGCAGCTTAGGCGGCGTGGAGTACCAAGAGACCCAGTACTTC